The present T cell receptor (beta chain) was sequenced within a study of blood T cell repertoires in COVID-19. At the level of the study: Acute and convalescent COVID-19 samples came from the United States, Italy and Spain. Sample material is recorded as cDNA or gDNA derived from T cells, B-cell-depleted T cells, or PBMCs.

In the study's own analysis: Reference gene primer amplification yielded estimated nucleated cell counts. Using immunoSEQ multiplex PCR, the repertoire was profiled, and TCRdb retains in-frame clones only, with some absent. V and J calls and clone size are given by that table; D and trimming were obtained from the DNA. The table has about 240,000 clones, around 87% seen once; the top ten hold around 7.2%. The sequenced sample was peripheral blood. This clonotype was obtained from a man aged 55 to 70 who had recovered from COVID-19.

In nucleotides, the CDR3 is TGTGCCAGCAGCTTTCGCCGGGGTGACACCGGGGAGCTGTTTTTT. It specifies CASSFRRGDTGELFF. The chain uses TRBV7-2 and TRBJ2-2; a weak D match, TRBD2 (5 bases). Germline CDR1 reads SGHTA; CDR2 reads FQGNSA. Trimming took 3 bases from V and 3 from J, leaving 11 bases between them. The CDR3 is 15 amino acids.